This T cell receptor beta chain was retrieved from a study of OX40 agonist ivuxolimab in advanced cancers. Overall study: Patients were given ivuxolimab, an antibody that agonizes OX40 (CD134). Earlier anti-PD-1, anti-PD-L1 or anti-CTLA-4 therapy was permitted; 30% to 50% had received some. General study results and limits: The study observed clonal expansion of CD4+ and CD8+ blood T cells by week 6 at 0.1 to 3.0 mg/kg. CD8+ T cells were the subset that, on average, had more expanded clones than CD4+.

The CDR3 is 16 residues long. Germline V gene lookup returns CDR1 SNHLY and CDR2 FYNNEI. V dropped 6 bases and J dropped 2; count of bases not matched to a gene: 9. Profiling relied on immunoSEQ multiplex PCR, and the TCRdb table lists in-frame clones only, not all of them. The sample records around 100,000 clones, 91% being singletons. As for this clone: What it recognizes is unknown.

This chain connects TRBV2 to TRBJ2-2, with 7 bases matching TRBD1. The sample was CD4+ or CD8+ T cells sorted from blood, taken in a trial of the OX40 agonist ivuxolimab. The sequence was obtained from an adult with an advanced solid tumor such as melanoma, head and neck, liver or kidney cancer. CDR3 sequence reads: CASSRMGTANTGELFF. In DNA form, the CDR3 reads TGTGCCAGCAGCCGGATGGGGACAGCTAACACCGGGGAGCTGTTTTTT.